This passage covers 12 T cell receptor beta chains from one sample sequenced in a study of blood T cell repertoires in COVID-19. Some clones are missing from TCRdb's copy, which holds only in-frame ones; the method was immunoSEQ multiplex PCR. Found here are roughly 120,000 clones, 70% to 90% of them singletons; the top ten hold over 2%. Sequenced material: peripheral blood. These receptors came from a man aged 30-40 years with acute or convalescent COVID-19.

There are a few counts of this clone. The chain joins TRBV29-1 to TRBJ1-2, with D hard to call. From germline, CDR1 is SQVTM and CDR2 ANQGSEA. CDR3 length: 11 residues. V lost 6 bases to trimming and J lost 8 bases, with 13 bases between them. CDR3 coding DNA: TGCAGCGTCCTCATTTCACGGGGCTACACCTTC. It encodes CSVLISRGYTF.

A remark on this clone: This sample also contains other DNA sequences that code for the same CDR3. The J gene is TRBJ1-4, the V gene TRBV9; no reliable D call. The V end lost 0 bases, the J end lost 0 bases, and 6 bases lay between the germline ends. CDR3 size: 15 residues. From germline, CDR1 is SGDLS and CDR2 YYNGEE. In DNA, the CDR3 is TGTGCCAGCAGCGTAGGAGGTGCAACTAATGAAAAACTGTTTTTT. Amino acid sequence: CASSVGGATNEKLFF. The full variable domain, with the rest looked up from reference TRBV9 and TRBJ1-4, is DSGVTQTPKHLITATGQRVTLRCSPRSGDLSVYWYQQSLDQGLQFLIQYYNGEERAKGNILERFSAQQFPDLHSELNLSSLELGDSALYFCASSVGGATNEKLFFGSGTQLSVL.

As DNA, the CDR3 is TGTGCCAGCAGCGCGTACTCGACAGTCCAAGAGACCCAGTACTTC. Protein product: CASSAYSTVQETQYF. V is TRBV9 and J is TRBJ2-5, with TRBD1 as a possible D gene (5 bases). V was shortened by 3 bases and J by 1 base, with 13 bases between the two germline ends. Germline CDR1 reads SGDLS; CDR2 reads YYNGEE. The CDR3 consists of 15 residues.

V usage is TRBV2 and J usage is TRBJ2-7; D not resolved. V was pared by 3 bases and J by 4 bases, with 4 bases between. CDR3 length: 11 residues. CDR1 is SNHLY, CDR2 FYNNEI, per germline. CDR3 amino acids: CASSDRYEQYF. CDR3 nucleotide sequence: TGTGCCAGCAGTGACAGGTACGAGCAGTACTTC.

The sample holds one count of this clone. This chain joins TRBV3-1 (or the pseudogene TRBV3-2) and TRBJ2-3; TRBD2 agrees at 9 bases. J gave up 5 bases and V 4 bases, and 13 bases lay outside the gene matches. This CDR3 contains 17 residues. Germline assignment: CDR1 LGHDT and CDR2 YNNKEL (reference sequence). CDR3 sequence reads: CASSPSGGGGALDTQYF. DNA of the CDR3: TGTGCCAGCAGCCCAAGTGGTGGCGGGGGGGCATTAGATACGCAGTATTTT.

The rearrangement uses TRBV12-3 or TRBV12-4 and TRBJ2-1; weak D call: TRBD2 (6 bases). There are 12 residues in the CDR3. Between the trimmed V and J ends, which lost 3 bases and 9 bases, there was a span of 9 bases. CDR3 bases: TGTGCCAGCAGTTTGTCGGGGGTTGAGCAGTTCTTC. This sequence encodes CASSLSGVEQFF.

The table lists this clone with a few counts. The chain couples TRBV10-3 to TRBJ1-5; D is uncertain. The CDR3 extends over 14 amino acids. Germline V gene sequence: CDR1 ENHRY, CDR2 SYGVKD. Trimming stripped 8 bases from V and 3 bases from J, with 14 bases between. CDR3 DNA: TGTGCCATCTCTCTATCCCCTAACAATCAGCCCCAGCATTTT. Its protein is CAISLSPNNQPQHF.

This clone was observed a few times. The chain employs TRBV5-1 and TRBJ2-1; TRBD1 agrees at 10 bases. This CDR3 contains 14 residues. In germline, CDR1 is SGHRS, CDR2 YFSETQ. J was trimmed by 6 bases and V by 4 bases; bases with no gene match: 4. The CDR3 loop is CASSPGDRGNEQFF. The CDR3 DNA is TGCGCCAGCAGCCCCGGGGACAGGGGCAATGAGCAGTTCTTC.

This clone was recorded once. The chain uses TRBV7-3 and TRBJ1-5; D is uncertain. The ends were cut back, 0 bases at V and 4 bases at J, with 4 bases in the middle. Germline loops: CDR1 SGHTA, CDR2 FQGTGA. There are 13 residues in the CDR3. The CDR3 region is CASSLTINQPQHF. The CDR3 nucleotides are TGTGCCAGCAGCTTAACTATAAATCAGCCCCAGCATTTT.

The J gene is TRBJ1-1, the V gene TRBV2; D is possibly TRBD1 (5 bases). Trimming removed 6 bases from V and 3 bases from J, with 14 bases in between. CDR3 length: 14 amino acids. Germline V gene sequence: CDR1 SNHLY, CDR2 FYNNEI. In DNA, the CDR3 is TGTGCCAGCAGCGCTTGGGGAGGGGACACTGAAGCTTTCTTT. This codes for CASSAWGGDTEAFF.

V usage is TRBV15 and J usage is TRBJ2-5, with D uncertain. The germline CDR1 and CDR2 sequences are LNHNV and YYDKDF (reference sequence). The CDR3 sequence is 13 residues long. Trimming cost V 4 bases and J 6 bases, with 12 bases left between them. The CDR3 loop is CATSTPTRKTQYF. Here the CDR3 DNA reads TGTGCCACCAGCACCCCGACACGGAAGACCCAGTACTTC.

CDR3: CASSPLASYNEQFF. The CDR3 DNA reads as TGTGCCAGCTCACCATTAGCTAGCTACAATGAGCAGTTCTTC. This rearrangement joins TRBV18 to TRBJ2-1; no clear D. Trimming removed 2 bases from V and 3 bases from J, with 8 bases in between. The CDR3 covers 14 residues. The germline CDR1 and CDR2 sequences are KGHSH and LQKENI. The full variable domain, rest sourced from reference TRBV18 and TRBJ2-1, is NAGVMQNPRHLVRRRGQEARLRCSPMKGHSHVYWYRQLPEEGLKFMVYLQKENIIDESGMPKERFSAEFPKEGPSILRIQQVVRGDSAAYFCASSPLASYNEQFFGPGTRLTVL.